The sequence of this T cell receptor (beta chain) was determined in a study of shared clonotypes between healthy human individuals. Profiling relied on immunoSEQ multiplex PCR, and the TCRdb table lists in-frame clones only, not all of them. The sample carries approximately 500,000 clones, about 75% recorded once. Germline values: CDR1 SNHLY, CDR2 FYNNEI. The V end lost 4 bases, the J end lost 4 bases, and 14 bases lay between the germline ends. The CDR3 extends over 14 amino acids. The rearrangement uses TRBV2 and TRBJ2-7; weak D call: TRBD1 (6 bases). Sequencing was performed on PBMCs. The receptor's source is a woman aged 40 to 50 in good health. Some clones in this sample may be carry-over from other donors' samples. The CDR3 DNA is TGTGCCAGCAGTGGTATCCAGGGGTCTTACGAGCAGTACTTC. Translating gives CASSGIQGSYEQYF.